The clone carrying this T cell receptor beta chain occurred a few times. Some clones are missing from TCRdb's copy, which holds only in-frame ones; the method was immunoSEQ multiplex PCR. This table holds roughly 90,000 clones, roughly four fifths found once. The sample is drawn from a study of control samples from healthy donors and cancer patients. Material: blood. The source is a woman between 55 and 75 years old in good health.

CDR3 protein: CASSQEGGRTTGELFF. As DNA, the CDR3 is TGTGCCAGCAGCCAGGAAGGCGGGAGGACCACCGGGGAGCTGTTTTTT. This chain connects TRBV3-1 (or the pseudogene TRBV3-2) to TRBJ2-2; the match to TRBD2 covers 8 bases. The V segment lost 3 bases and the J segment 4 bases; nucleotides outside the gene matches: 7. The CDR3 sequence is 16 residues long. CDR1 and CDR2 (germline): LGHDT, YNNKEL (reference sequence).